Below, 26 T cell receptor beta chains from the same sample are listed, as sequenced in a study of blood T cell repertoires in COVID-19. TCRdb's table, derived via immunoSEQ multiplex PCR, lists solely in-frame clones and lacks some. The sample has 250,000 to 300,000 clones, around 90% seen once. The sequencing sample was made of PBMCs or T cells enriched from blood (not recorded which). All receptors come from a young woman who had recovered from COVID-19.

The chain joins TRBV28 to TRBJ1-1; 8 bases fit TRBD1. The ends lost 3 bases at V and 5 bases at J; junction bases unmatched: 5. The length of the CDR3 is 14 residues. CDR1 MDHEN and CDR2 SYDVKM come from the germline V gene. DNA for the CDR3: TGTGCCAGCAGTTTCCTGAACAGGGGGACTGAAGCTTTCTTT. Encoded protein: CASSFLNRGTEAFF.

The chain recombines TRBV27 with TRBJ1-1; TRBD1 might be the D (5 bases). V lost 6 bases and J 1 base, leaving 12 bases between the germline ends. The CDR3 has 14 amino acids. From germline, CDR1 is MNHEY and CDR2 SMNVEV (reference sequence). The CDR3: CASSPGGWNTEAFF. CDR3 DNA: TGTGCCAGCAGCCCCGGGGGTTGGAACACTGAAGCTTTCTTT.

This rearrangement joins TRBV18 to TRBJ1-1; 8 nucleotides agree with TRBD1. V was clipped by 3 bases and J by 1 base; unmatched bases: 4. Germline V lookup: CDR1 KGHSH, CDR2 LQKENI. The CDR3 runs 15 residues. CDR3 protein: CASSPGTGKNTEAFF. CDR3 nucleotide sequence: TGTGCCAGCTCACCCGGGACAGGAAAGAACACTGAAGCTTTCTTT.

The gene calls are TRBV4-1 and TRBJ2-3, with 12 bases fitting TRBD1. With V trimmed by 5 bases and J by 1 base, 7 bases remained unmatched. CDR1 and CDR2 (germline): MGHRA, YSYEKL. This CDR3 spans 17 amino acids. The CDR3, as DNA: TGCGCCAGCAGCGTGTCCGGGACAGGGGGCGGCACAGATACGCAGTATTTT. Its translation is CASSVSGTGGGTDTQYF.

The CDR3 loop is CASSSLGGDKTRTDTQYF. As DNA, the CDR3 is TGTGCCAGCAGCTCACTCGGGGGGGACAAGACCCGCACAGATACGCAGTATTTT. The rearrangement joins TRBV11-2 to TRBJ2-3; TRBD2 agrees at 8 bases. The CDR3 extends over 18 amino acids. CDR1 and CDR2 (germline): SGHAT, FQNNGV. V shed 4 bases, J shed 1 base, and the junction held 13 bases outside the gene matches.

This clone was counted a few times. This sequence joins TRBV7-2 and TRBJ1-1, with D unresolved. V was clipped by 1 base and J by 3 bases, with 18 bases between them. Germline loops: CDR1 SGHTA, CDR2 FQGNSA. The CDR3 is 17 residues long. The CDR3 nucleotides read TGTGCCAGCAGCTTAGTGATTTGGGAGACGAAGGACACTGAAGCTTTCTTT. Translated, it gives CASSLVIWETKDTEAFF.

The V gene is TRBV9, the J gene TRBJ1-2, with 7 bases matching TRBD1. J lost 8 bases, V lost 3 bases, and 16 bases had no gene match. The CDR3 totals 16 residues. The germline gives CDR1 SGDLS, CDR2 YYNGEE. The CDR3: CASSGHPRKGARGYTF. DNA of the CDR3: TGTGCCAGCAGCGGTCACCCCCGAAAGGGGGCAAGGGGCTACACCTTC.

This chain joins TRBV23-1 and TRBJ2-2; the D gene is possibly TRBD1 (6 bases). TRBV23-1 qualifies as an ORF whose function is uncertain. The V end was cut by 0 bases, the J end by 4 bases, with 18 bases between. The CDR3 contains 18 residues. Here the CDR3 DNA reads TGCGCCAGCAGTCAATCGTTTTCCAGGGGCCGTGGCACCGGGGAGCTGTTTTTT. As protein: CASSQSFSRGRGTGELFF.

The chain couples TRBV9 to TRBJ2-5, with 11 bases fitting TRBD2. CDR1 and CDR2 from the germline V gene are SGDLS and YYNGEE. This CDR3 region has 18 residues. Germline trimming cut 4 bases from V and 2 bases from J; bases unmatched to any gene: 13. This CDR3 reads CASSLSGRGRGLQETQYF. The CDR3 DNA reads TGTGCCAGCAGCCTTAGCGGGAGGGGGCGGGGGTTACAAGAGACCCAGTACTTC.

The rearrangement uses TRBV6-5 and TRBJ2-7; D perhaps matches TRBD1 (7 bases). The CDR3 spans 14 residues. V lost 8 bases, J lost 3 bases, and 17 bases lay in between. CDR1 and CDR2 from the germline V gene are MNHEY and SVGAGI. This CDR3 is CASHRQGGHYEQYF. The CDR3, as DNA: TGTGCCAGCCACAGACAGGGAGGACACTACGAGCAGTACTTC.

CDR3 protein: CASSLEGRDSYEQYF. In DNA form, the CDR3 reads TGTGCCAGCAGCTTAGAGGGCAGGGACTCCTACGAGCAGTACTTC. J is TRBJ2-7 and V is TRBV11-2; D perhaps matches TRBD1 (5 bases). Trimming removed 0 bases from V and 0 bases from J, with 9 bases in between. Looked up from germline, CDR1 is SGHAT and CDR2 is FQNNGV. The CDR3 runs 15 residues.

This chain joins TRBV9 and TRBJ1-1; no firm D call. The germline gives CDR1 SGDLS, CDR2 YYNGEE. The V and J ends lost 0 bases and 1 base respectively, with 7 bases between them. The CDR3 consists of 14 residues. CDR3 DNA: TGTGCCAGCAGCGTAGTTGAGAAGAACACTGAAGCTTTCTTT. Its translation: CASSVVEKNTEAFF.

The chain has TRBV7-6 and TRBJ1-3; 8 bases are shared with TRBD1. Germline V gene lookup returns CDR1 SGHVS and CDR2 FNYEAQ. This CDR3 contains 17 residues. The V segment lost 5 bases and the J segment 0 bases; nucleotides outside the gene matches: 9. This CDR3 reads CASSIGQGFSSGNTIYF. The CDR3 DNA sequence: TGTGCCAGCAGCATTGGACAGGGCTTCAGCTCTGGAAACACCATATATTTT.

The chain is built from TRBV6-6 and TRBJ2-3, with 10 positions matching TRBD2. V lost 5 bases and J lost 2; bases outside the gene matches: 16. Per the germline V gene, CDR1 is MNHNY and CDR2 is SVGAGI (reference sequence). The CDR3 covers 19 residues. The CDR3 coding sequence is TGTGCCAGCAGTCGTAGCGGGGGGCCCAGATTCTTTCACACAGATACGCAGTATTTT. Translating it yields CASSRSGGPRFFHTDTQYF.

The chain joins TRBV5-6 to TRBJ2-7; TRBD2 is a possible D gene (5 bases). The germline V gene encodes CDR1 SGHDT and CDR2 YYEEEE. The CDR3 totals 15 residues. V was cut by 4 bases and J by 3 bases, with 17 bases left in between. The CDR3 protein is CASSRRGPLVYEQYF. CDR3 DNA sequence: TGTGCCAGCAGCCGTCGGGGTCCCTTGGTCTACGAGCAGTACTTC.

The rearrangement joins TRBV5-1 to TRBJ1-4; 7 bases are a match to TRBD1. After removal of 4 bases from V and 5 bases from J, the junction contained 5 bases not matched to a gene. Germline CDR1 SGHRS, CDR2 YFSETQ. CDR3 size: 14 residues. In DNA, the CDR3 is TGCGCCAGCAGCAGGGACAGTTTGAATGAAAAACTGTTTTTT. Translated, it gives CASSRDSLNEKLFF.

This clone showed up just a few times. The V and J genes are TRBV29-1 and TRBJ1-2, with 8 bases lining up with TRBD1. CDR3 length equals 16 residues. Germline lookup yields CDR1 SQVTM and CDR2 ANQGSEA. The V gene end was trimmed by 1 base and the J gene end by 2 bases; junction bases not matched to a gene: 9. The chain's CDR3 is CSVEVANRGRNYGYTF. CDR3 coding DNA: TGCAGCGTTGAAGTGGCGAACAGGGGGAGAAACTATGGCTACACCTTC.

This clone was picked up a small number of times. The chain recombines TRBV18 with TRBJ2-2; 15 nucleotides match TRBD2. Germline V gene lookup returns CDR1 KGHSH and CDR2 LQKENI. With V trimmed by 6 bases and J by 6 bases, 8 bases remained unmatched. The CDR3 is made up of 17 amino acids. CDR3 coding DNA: TGTGCCAGCTCCGGACTAGCGGGGGGGACCACCGCCGGGGAGCTGTTTTTT. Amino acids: CASSGLAGGTTAGELFF.

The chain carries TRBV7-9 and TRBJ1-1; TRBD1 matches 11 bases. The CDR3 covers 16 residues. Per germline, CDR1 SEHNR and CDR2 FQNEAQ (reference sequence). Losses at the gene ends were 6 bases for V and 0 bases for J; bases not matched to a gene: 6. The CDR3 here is CASSPDRGLMNTEAFF. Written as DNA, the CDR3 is TGTGCCAGCAGTCCGGACAGGGGGCTCATGAACACTGAAGCTTTCTTT.

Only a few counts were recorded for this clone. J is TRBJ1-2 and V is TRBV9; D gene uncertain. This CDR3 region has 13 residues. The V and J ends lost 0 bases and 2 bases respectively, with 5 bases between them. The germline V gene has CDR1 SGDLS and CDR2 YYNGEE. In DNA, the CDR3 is TGTGCCAGCAGCGTAGACCAGAACTATGGCTACACCTTC. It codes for CASSVDQNYGYTF.

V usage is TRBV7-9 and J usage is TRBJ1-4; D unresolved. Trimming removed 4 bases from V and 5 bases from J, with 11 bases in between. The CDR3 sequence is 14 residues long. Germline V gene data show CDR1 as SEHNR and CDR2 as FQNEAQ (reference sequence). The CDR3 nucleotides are TGTGCCAGCAGCTATGGAGGACTAAATGAAAAACTGTTTTTT. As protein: CASSYGGLNEKLFF.

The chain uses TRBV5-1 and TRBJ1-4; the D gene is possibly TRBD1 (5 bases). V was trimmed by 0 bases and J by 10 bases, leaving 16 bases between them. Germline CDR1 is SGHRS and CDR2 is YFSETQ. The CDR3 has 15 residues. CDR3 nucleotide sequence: TGCGCCAGCAGCTTGGCCGGCAGTAACGGGGGAAAACTGTTTTTT. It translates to CASSLAGSNGGKLFF. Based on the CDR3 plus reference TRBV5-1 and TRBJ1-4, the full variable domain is KAGVTQTPRYLIKTRGQQVTLSCSPISGHRSVSWYQQTPGQGLQFLFEYFSETQRNKGNFPGRFSGRQFSNSRSEMNVSTLELGDSALYLCASSLAGSNGGKLFFGSGTQLSVL.

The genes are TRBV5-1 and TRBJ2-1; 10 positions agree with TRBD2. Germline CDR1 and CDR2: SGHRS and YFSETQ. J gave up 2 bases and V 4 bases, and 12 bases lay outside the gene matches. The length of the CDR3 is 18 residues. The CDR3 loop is CASSPLGLAGETYNEQFF. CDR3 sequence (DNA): TGCGCCAGCAGCCCCCTGGGCCTAGCGGGGGAAACCTACAATGAGCAGTTCTTC.

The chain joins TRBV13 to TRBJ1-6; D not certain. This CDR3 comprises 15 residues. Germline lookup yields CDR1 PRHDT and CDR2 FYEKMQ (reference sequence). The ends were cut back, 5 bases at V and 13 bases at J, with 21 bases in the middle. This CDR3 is CASSDLKTHGDPLHF. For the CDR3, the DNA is TGTGCCAGCAGCGATCTTAAGACTCACGGAGACCCCCTCCACTTT.

The CDR3 here is CASSQGLSLNTEAFF. The CDR3, as DNA: TGTGCCAGCAGCCAAGGTTTATCCCTGAACACTGAAGCTTTCTTT. The rearrangement uses TRBV3-1 (or the pseudogene TRBV3-2) and TRBJ1-1; D unclear. Trimming cost V 1 base and J 0 bases, with 9 bases left between them. Germline-derived CDR1 and CDR2 are LGHDT and YNNKEL (reference sequence). CDR3 length: 15 amino acids.

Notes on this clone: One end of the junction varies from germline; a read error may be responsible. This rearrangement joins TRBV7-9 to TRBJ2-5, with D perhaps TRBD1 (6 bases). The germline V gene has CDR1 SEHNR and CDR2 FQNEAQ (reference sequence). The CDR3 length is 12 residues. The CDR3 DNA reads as TGTGCCAGCAGCTTAGCGGACAGAAAGCTGGACTTC. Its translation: CASSLADRKLDF.